These 2 T cell receptor beta chains were sequenced from one sample in a study of CD8+ T cells in alopecia areata (dated by TCRdb to the late 2010s). Libraries came from the immunoSEQ multiplex PCR assay. RNA was extracted from all samples and reverse transcribed into cDNA as template for TCR sequencing. TCRdb obtained this table from immuneACCESS and retained in-frame rearrangements with V and J assigned. These tables miss some clones; where compared with another copy, unresolved V genes account for less than half of the shortfall, and the remainder is unexplained. In all, the sample holds about 220,000 clones, and more than 45% of those were seen once. 1.6% of the sample comes from the top ten. The meaning of the sample's time point label: about four weeks on oral tofacitinib. Per the publication, the treatment or condition label means: oral pan-JAK inhibitor, 5-10 mg twice daily. The source material was CD4+ T cells sorted from blood, sampled at week 4, from a patient treated with tofacitinib. The source is a human donor with alopecia areata.

The chain couples TRBV11-2 to TRBJ2-5, with TRBD1 matching 8 bases. The CDR3 loop spans 15 amino acids. The trim removed 5 bases at V and 4 bases at J, leaving 9 bases unmatched. Germline CDR1 SGHAT, CDR2 FQNNGV. The CDR3 bases are TGTGCCAGCAGCCTCCAGGGGGCTCCCAGAGAGACCCAGTACTTC. Translating it yields CASSLQGAPRETQYF.

The chain joins TRBV4-3 to TRBJ1-1, with TRBD1 as a possible D gene (5 bases). Germline assignment: CDR1 LGHNA and CDR2 YSLEER. CDR3 length equals 13 residues. Trimming shortened V by 3 bases and J by 6 bases, and 11 bases separated the two germline ends. The CDR3 DNA reads as TGCGCCAGCAGCCAGGTAGGGACGGCTGAAGCTTTCTTT. Translated: CASSQVGTAEAFF.